The present T cell receptor beta chain was sequenced within a study of human T cells and chemical hapten exposure (dated by TCRdb to about 2021). Regarding the complete study: For sensitization, 2% DPC in acetone was applied to a roughly 2 cm by roughly 2 cm area of upper inner arm skin. Patients additionally received weekly therapeutic DPC doses to the scalp throughout the roughly 25-week study period. Patch testing was performed on the upper back with Finn chambers containing 0.01% DPC, and the patch tests were scored after 6 days according to International Contact Dermatitis Research Group standards. Alopecia areata with under or over 50% scalp involvement, alopecia totalis and alopecia universalis were represented in the patient cohort, which was mostly female. Libraries were pooled for sequencing, and per-sample TCR yields varied mainly because of small differences in library volumes within the pool. This study followed changes in the peripheral blood TCR repertoire in vivo during primary and secondary sensitization of alopecia patients to the hapten diphenylcyclopropenone (DPC). Blood samples were taken from patients before sensitization (week 0) and then at 2, 6 and about 24 weeks after DPC sensitization. Blood for TCR sequencing was provided by twenty-nine alopecia patients at one to four time points (pre-sensitization, 2, 6 and 24 weeks). The research as a whole found: Significantly more large CDR3 similarity clusters were formed by expanded TCRs than by pre-sensitization or healthy control sets, consistent with antigen-driven responses. Repeated subsampling changed both the strength of the expansion versus patch-test correlation and the threshold at which that correlation became significant. Patch test score correlated positively with the number of PT1 expanded TCRs, reaching significance at thresholds 8, 16 and 32 but not at 4. The number of TCRs above 1 in 1000 frequency did not change with DPC sensitization; there was no evidence of global repertoire structure alterations. Alopecia, a presumed autoimmune disease, was present in all patients, so the immune response of the patients might differ from that of healthy individuals.

CDR3 length: 15 amino acids, cysteine to phenylalanine. Only the CDR3 DNA stays, 45 bases, in frame from base 1. V is clipped by 6 bases and J by 0 bases, and the sequence between their germline boundaries is 12 bases long. The sample holds many counts of this clonotype. The specificity of this receptor is unknown. Base qualities are missing; no much larger clone stands one base away. In light of the paper, this sample's time point label describes: patch test 1, 2 weeks after DPC sensitization. The treatment or condition label on this specimen signifies: therapeutic diphenylcyclopropenone sensitization with weekly scalp DPC. At every patch-test visit, the blood draw took place before the patch test was put on. Eligible patients were aged 18 to 70, diagnosed with alopecia, deemed suitable for DPC therapy, and excluded if pregnant. Total RNA was isolated from unfractionated whole blood collected in Tempus Blood RNA tubes.

Library prep was done by RACE. This sample was sequenced with a NextSeq 500. During library preparation, unique molecular identifiers were attached to individual cDNA molecules so that TCRs could be counted in a quantitative, reproducible way. For every blood RNA sample, sequencing covered both the TCR alpha and TCR beta chains. Per the source publication's procedure: The median number of TCRs per sample was some 100,000, ranging from roughly 20,000 to 700,000. The Decombinator software suite was used to annotate the V, J and CDR3 of the TCR reads. For the PS versus PT1 abundance plots, all samples were subsampled to the same number of TCRs (28,000). Expanded TCRs were defined as absent before sensitization and observed at least eight times at the 2-week time point. The public reads were reanalyzed by TCRdb: fastp trimming at Q25, MiXCR alignment, in-frame beta chains only. Each CDR3 protein gets just one entry, which takes the most common genes and DNA from the rows behind it. What appears here as the V and J calls and clone size reflects TCRdb's work, not the paper's. The sample has some 200,000 distinct CDR3 sequences on record, approximately 20% of them singletons. The top ten clonotypes cover 6.7% of the sample.

In this chain, TRBV12-3 or TRBV12-4 is recombined with TRBJ2-1; the D gene lacks a confident call. The clonotype was recovered from a woman between 45 and 60 years old with alopecia areata. Some clones in this sample may be carry-over from other donors' samples. Sequencing used whole blood, obtained in connection with sensitization to the hapten diphenylcyclopropenone (DPC). DNA sequence: TGTGCCAGCAGCCAAGCTTCAGGCTCCTACAATGAGCAGTTCTTC. This sequence encodes CASSQASGSYNEQFF.